The rows below give T cell receptor beta chains drawn from one sample of a study of blood T cell repertoires in COVID-19. Sequencing was performed with immunoSEQ multiplex PCR; in TCRdb, only in-frame clones are kept and a portion is missing. In the table there are 140,000 to 150,000 clones, 65% to 85% of which are singletons. The sample consisted of PBMCs or T cells enriched from blood (not recorded which). The receptors were gathered from a woman between 45 and 65 years old who had been exposed to COVID-19. CDR3s include the opening cysteine and the closing phenylalanine or tryptophan. A D gene is named only where the DNA matches it firmly. The size of a clone is reported for some rows only, either as once, few or many, or as a class for expanded clones.

clone size	D gene	V gene	J gene	CDR3 DNA	CDR3 protein
NA	TRBD2	TRBV9	TRBJ2-3	TGTGCCAGCAGCGACAGCGGGATCTCATTAAATACGCAGTATTTT	CASSDSGISLNTQYF
NA	TRBD2	TRBV5-6	TRBJ2-5	TGTGCCAGCAGCTCCCTCTTGTGGGAGGGGACCAAAGAGACCCAGTACTTC	CASSSLLWEGTKETQYF
NA	NA	TRBV7-2	TRBJ1-3	TGTGCCAGCAGCTTACTACGAGACTCTGGAAACACCATATATTTT	CASSLLRDSGNTIYF
once	TRBD2	TRBV29-1	TRBJ2-7	TGCAGCGTTGAATTAATAGGGCTAGCGGGACTTTACGAGCAGTACTTC	CSVELIGLAGLYEQYF
NA	NA	TRBV12-3/TRBV12-4	TRBJ2-3	TGTGCCAGCTCCCTACGAGGAGATACGCAGTATTTT	CASSLRGDTQYF
NA	NA	TRBV2	TRBJ1-5	TGTGCCAGCAGCGGAGGCGGGGGACGTAGCAATCAGCCCCAGCATTTT	CASSGGGGRSNQPQHF
NA	NA	TRBV10-1	TRBJ1-5	TGCGCCAGCAGTGAGCACAGGAGTGGGAATCAGCCCCAGCATTTT	CASSEHRSGNQPQHF
NA	TRBD1	TRBV29-1	TRBJ2-4	TGCAGCGTACGGACAGGGGGAGCCAAAAACATTCAGTACTTC	CSVRTGGAKNIQYF
NA	TRBD1	TRBV6-5	TRBJ1-2	TGTGCCAGCTCGAGACAGGGATACTATGGCTACACCTTC	CASSRQGYYGYTF
NA	NA	TRBV4-1	TRBJ2-1	TGCGCCAGCAGCCAAGAAATGGCGGGCTATGAGCAGTTCTTC	CASSQEMAGYEQFF
NA	NA	TRBV30	TRBJ1-1	TGTGCCTGGAGTGCAGAGAACACTGAAGCTTTCTTT	CAWSAENTEAFF
NA	TRBD1	TRBV15	TRBJ2-1	TGTGCCACCAGCAGAGCCGGGACAGGGGATCGTGAGCAGTTCTTC	CATSRAGTGDREQFF
NA	NA	TRBV7-9	TRBJ1-4	TGTGCCAGCAGCTCCCTCGGTTCGGGTAATGAAAAACTGTTTTTT	CASSSLGSGNEKLFF
NA	TRBD2	TRBV12-3/TRBV12-4	TRBJ2-5	TGTGCCAGCAGACCGGGACTAGAAGAGACCCAGTACTTC	CASRPGLEETQYF
NA	NA	TRBV4-3	TRBJ2-6	TGCGCCAGCAGCCAAGATCCCCTGAGGGCGGGTAACTCTGGGGCCAACGTCCTGACTTTC	CASSQDPLRAGNSGANVLTF
NA	NA	TRBV2	TRBJ1-5	TGTGCCAGCAGTGCAGTGAGGACACATAGCAATCAGCCCCAGCATTTT	CASSAVRTHSNQPQHF
NA	TRBD1	TRBV6-2/TRBV6-3	TRBJ1-5	TGTGCCAGCAGTTACCCCCGACAGGGGGCATCTCAGCCCCAGCATTTT	CASSYPRQGASQPQHF
once	TRBD1	TRBV6-5	TRBJ1-2	TGTGCCAGCAGTTCCCCGAACAGGGGTAGCTACACCTTC	CASSSPNRGSYTF
NA	NA	TRBV6-2/TRBV6-3	TRBJ1-4	TGTGCCAGCAGTTATCTTCAGGTCAACCCTGCAACTAATGAAAAACTGTTTTTT	CASSYLQVNPATNEKLFF
NA	NA	TRBV2	TRBJ2-2	TGTGCCAGCAGTGAAGTCAGGGCGAACACCGGGGAGCTGTTTTTT	CASSEVRANTGELFF
NA	TRBD1	TRBV19	TRBJ1-6	TGTGCCAGTAGGACAGGGCTTTCACCCCTCCACTTT	CASRTGLSPLHF
NA	NA	TRBV6-5	TRBJ2-7	TGTGCCACCCAGGGAAGCCTTTACGAGCAGTACTTC	CATQGSLYEQYF
NA	TRBD2	TRBV7-2	TRBJ2-3	TGTGCCAGCAGCCCGAGACTAGCGGGGCGCACAGATACGCAGTATTTT	CASSPRLAGRTDTQYF
NA	TRBD2	TRBV19	TRBJ2-5	TGTGCCAGTAGCTCAGGGTCGGGAGGGACCCAGTACTTC	CASSSGSGGTQYF
NA	NA	TRBV12-5	TRBJ1-1	TGTGCTAGTGCCCCCGGCCGGGGGAACACTGAAGCTTTCTTT	CASAPGRGNTEAFF
NA	TRBD1	TRBV6-2/TRBV6-3	TRBJ1-2	TGTGCCAGCAGTTACCTCCCCAGGGGGAACTATGGCTACACCTTC	CASSYLPRGNYGYTF
NA	NA	TRBV7-2	TRBJ2-1	TGTGCCAGCAGCGTTTCCCAGGGCGGTCCCTACAATGAGCAGTTCTTC	CASSVSQGGPYNEQFF
few	NA	TRBV7-9	TRBJ2-7	TGTGCCAGCAGCACCGAGAATGTCTACGAGCAGTACTTC	CASSTENVYEQYF
NA	TRBD2	TRBV10-3	TRBJ2-5	TGTGCCATCAGTTTACTAGCGGAAGAGACCCAGTACTTC	CAISLLAEETQYF
NA	TRBD2	TRBV7-8	TRBJ2-7	TGTGCCAGCAGCCTGGGACAGGGACTAGCGGACTCCTACGAGCAGTACTTC	CASSLGQGLADSYEQYF
NA	NA	TRBV3-1/TRBV3-2	TRBJ1-1	TGTGCCAGCAGCCGGCGCCCGGACGATCCGTTAGCGGGGAACACTGAAGCTTTCTTT	CASSRRPDDPLAGNTEAFF
NA	NA	TRBV20-1	TRBJ1-5	TGCAGTGCTAGTGAGGGAGTTAATCAGCCCCAGCATTTT	CSASEGVNQPQHF
NA	NA	TRBV7-2	TRBJ1-4	TGTGCCAGCAGCTTAGCAGTCCCGGGGACTAATGAAAAACTGTTTTTT	CASSLAVPGTNEKLFF
NA	TRBD2	TRBV7-2	TRBJ2-7	TGTGCCAGCAGCTTAGAGGCAGCCGGGGGGATCTCCTACGAGCAGTACTTC	CASSLEAAGGISYEQYF
NA	TRBD2	TRBV7-6	TRBJ2-1	TGTGCCAGCAGCTTAATGCGGCTAGCGGGAGGAAAGCAGTTCTTC	CASSLMRLAGGKQFF
NA	TRBD2	TRBV27	TRBJ2-5	TGTGCCAGTACTCTAGCGGGAGGATGCGAGACCCAGTACTTC	CASTLAGGCETQYF
NA	NA	TRBV21-1	TRBJ2-7	TGTGCCAGCAGGTGGAGGTGGGGGGGCTACGAGCAGTACTTC	CASRWRWGGYEQYF
once	NA	TRBV11-2	TRBJ1-6	TGTGCCAGCAGCTTAGTCGGACTGGGATATAATTCACCCCTCCACTTT	CASSLVGLGYNSPLHF
NA	NA	TRBV30	TRBJ1-6	TGTGCCTGGAGGCGGGGGCTTCAGGATAATTCACCCCTCCACTTT	CAWRRGLQDNSPLHF
NA	TRBD1	TRBV6-5	TRBJ1-2	TGTGCCAGCCACAGGGGGCAAGGGGGCTACACCTTC	CASHRGQGGYTF
NA	TRBD2	TRBV30	TRBJ2-7	TGTGCCTGGAGTGGGACTAGCGGGATCGGCTACGAGCAGTACTTC	CAWSGTSGIGYEQYF
NA	TRBD1	TRBV11-1	TRBJ2-3	TGTGCCAGCAGCTTACTCGGACAGGGGGCGACAGATACGCAGTATTTT	CASSLLGQGATDTQYF
NA	NA	TRBV6-2/TRBV6-3	TRBJ1-1	TGTGCCAGCAGTTACCCCCGAACAGGATTAAACACTGAAGCTTTCTTT	CASSYPRTGLNTEAFF
NA	TRBD1	TRBV6-2/TRBV6-3	TRBJ2-1	TGTGCCAGCAGTTACTCCCGGACAGGGGGACCCGGGCCGCCGTTCTTC	CASSYSRTGGPGPPFF
NA	NA	TRBV4-3	TRBJ2-4	TGCGCCAGCAGCCAAGGGCCAACAGGAATAGCCAAAAACATTCAGTACTTC	CASSQGPTGIAKNIQYF
NA	TRBD1	TRBV9	TRBJ2-3	TGTGCCAGCAGCGTAGGGCTCCAGGGGGCGCGGGATACGCAGTATTTT	CASSVGLQGARDTQYF
NA	TRBD2	TRBV6-2/TRBV6-3	TRBJ2-7	TGTGCCAGCAGTCTTCTAGCGGGGGGTTCCAGCGAGCAGTACTTC	CASSLLAGGSSEQYF
once	NA	TRBV2	TRBJ1-3	TGTGCCAGCAGTCATGGAAACACCATATATTTT	CASSHGNTIYF
NA	NA	TRBV21-1	TRBJ1-3	TGTGCCAGCAGCGTGACTCGCTCTGGAAACACCATATATTTT	CASSVTRSGNTIYF
NA	TRBD1	TRBV9	TRBJ2-3	TGTGCCAGCAGCCCTCGGCAGGGGGCCGGGACAGATACGCAGTATTTT	CASSPRQGAGTDTQYF
few	TRBD2	TRBV5-4	TRBJ2-7	TGTGCCAGCAGCTTGCGCGGGGGGGCCCCGTCCGAGCAGTACTTC	CASSLRGGAPSEQYF
NA	NA	TRBV18	TRBJ2-1	TGTGCCAGCTCACCACTTGGCCCCGGCGGGGATGAGCAGTTCTTC	CASSPLGPGGDEQFF
NA	TRBD2	TRBV9	TRBJ2-3	TGTGCCAGCAGCGTGGGGCGGGAGACAGATACGCAGTATTTT	CASSVGRETDTQYF
once	NA	TRBV7-9	TRBJ2-7	TGTGCCAGCAGCTCGGGACTTGACTACGAGCAGTACTTC	CASSSGLDYEQYF
NA	TRBD1	TRBV24-1	TRBJ2-5	TGTGCCACCAGTGACCAGGGGGCGGGGGAGACCCAGTACTTC	CATSDQGAGETQYF
NA	NA	TRBV11-2	TRBJ1-2	TGTGCCAGCAGCTTAGATCCCGGGAGGGGAGATGGCTACACCTTC	CASSLDPGRGDGYTF
NA	NA	TRBV6-5	TRBJ2-1	TGTGCCAGCAGCCGAGGAAATGAGCAGTTCTTC	CASSRGNEQFF
NA	NA	TRBV2	TRBJ1-2	TGTGCCAGCAGTGAACGGAGGTATGGCTACACCTTC	CASSERRYGYTF
NA	NA	TRBV7-9	TRBJ2-1	TGTGCCAGCAGCTTAATTGGAGGCTTCTCCTACAATGAGCAGTTCTTC	CASSLIGGFSYNEQFF